A single sample is the source of the 16 T cell receptor beta chains below, sequenced in a study of blood T cell repertoires in COVID-19. Generated by immunoSEQ multiplex PCR, the TCRdb table keeps only in-frame clones and is missing some. The sample shows about 29,000 clones, 60% to 80% of them seen only once. Sequencing used peripheral blood. These receptor sequences come from a woman aged 70-85 years with acute or convalescent COVID-19.

The chain carries TRBV19 and TRBJ2-3; no firm D call. The length of the CDR3 is 16 residues. Trimming took 6 bases from V and 1 from J, leaving 17 bases between them. Germline V gene data show CDR1 as LNHDA and CDR2 as SQIVND (reference sequence). CDR3 nucleotides: TGTGCCAGTAGAGACTCCGATCGGGTGGGCACAGATACGCAGTATTTT. As protein: CASRDSDRVGTDTQYF.

The CDR3 region is CASSNSNSNQPQHF. For the CDR3, the DNA is TGTGCCAGTTCTAACAGCAATAGCAATCAGCCCCAGCATTTT. The chain has TRBV19 and TRBJ1-5; D remains unclear. The CDR3 runs to 14 residues. V was shortened by 8 bases and J by 0 bases, with 11 bases between the two germline ends. Germline CDR1 LNHDA, CDR2 SQIVND (reference sequence).

The chain has TRBV7-8 and TRBJ1-2, with 10 bases that match TRBD1. Germline CDR1 SGHVS, CDR2 FQNEAQ. The CDR3 extends over 15 amino acids. The junction had 3 bases not matched to a gene; V was cut back by 1 base and J by 4 bases. CDR3 in DNA: TGTGCCAGCAGCTTAGGGGGACAGGGGACCTATGGCTACACCTTC. It specifies CASSLGGQGTYGYTF.

The chain links TRBV29-1 to TRBJ2-1; 14 positions match TRBD2. The germline gives CDR1 SQVTM, CDR2 ANQGSEA. Trimming removed 3 bases from V and 3 bases from J; junction bases left unmatched: 7. CDR3 length equals 17 residues. The CDR3 region has the DNA TGCAGCGTTGAGGGACTAGCGGGAGATTTGATCTACAATGAGCAGTTCTTC. This codes for CSVEGLAGDLIYNEQFF.

This clone has a single count. The chain combines TRBV28 with TRBJ1-1; D unclear. Trimming removed 5 bases from V and 0 bases from J, with 13 bases in between. CDR3 length: 15 residues. Germline V gene lookup returns CDR1 MDHEN and CDR2 SYDVKM. DNA for the CDR3: TGTGCCAGCAGTCCCCCGGCACTATTGAACACTGAAGCTTTCTTT. Amino acids: CASSPPALLNTEAFF.

The chain has TRBV5-1 and TRBJ1-2; D might be TRBD1 (5 bases). The V and J ends lost 0 bases and 6 bases respectively, with 18 bases between them. This CDR3 is 16 amino acids long. In germline, CDR1 is SGHRS, CDR2 YFSETQ. CDR3 amino acids: CASSLGSGPLINGYTF. For the CDR3, the DNA is TGCGCCAGCAGCTTGGGATCAGGGCCCCTTATCAATGGCTACACCTTC.

The table lists this clone with a few counts. The chain recombines TRBV19 with TRBJ1-6, with 7 bases lining up with TRBD1. This CDR3 comprises 15 residues. Germline assignment: CDR1 LNHDA and CDR2 SQIVND (reference sequence). J lost 5 bases, V lost 5 bases, and 6 bases had no gene match. The CDR3 coding sequence is TGTGCCAGTAGTGTCCGGGACAGCGATAATTCACCCCTCCACTTT. Protein: CASSVRDSDNSPLHF. Drawing the rest from reference TRBV19 and TRBJ1-6, the complete variable domain is DGGITQSPKYLFRKEGQNVTLSCEQNLNHDAMYWYRQDPGQGLRLIYYSQIVNDFQKGDIAEGYSVSREKKESFPLTVTSAQKNPTAFYLCASSVRDSDNSPLHFGNGTRLTVT.

V and J are TRBV6-5 and TRBJ2-7; maybe TRBD1 (6 bases). This CDR3 region has 13 residues. V was cut by 6 bases and J by 6 bases, with 15 bases left in between. Germline assignment: CDR1 MNHEY and CDR2 SVGAGI. The CDR3 loop reads CASRPGHSIEQYF. The CDR3 DNA follows: TGTGCCAGCAGACCGGGACATTCTATCGAGCAGTACTTC.

V and J are TRBV7-3 and TRBJ2-5, with D uncertain. V was cut by 3 bases and J by 1 base, with 6 bases left in between. The CDR3 totals 13 residues. Germline CDR1 and CDR2: SGHTA and FQGTGA. The CDR3 coding sequence is TGTGCCAGCAGCTTTGGGCCCCAAGAGACCCAGTACTTC. Protein sequence: CASSFGPQETQYF.

The chain joins TRBV30 to TRBJ2-5; D is unresolved. Per germline, CDR1 GTSNPN and CDR2 SVGIG (reference sequence). This CDR3 has 12 residues. The V end was cut by 3 bases, the J end by 5 bases, with 10 bases between. CDR3: CAWRGVRETQYF. Here the CDR3 DNA reads TGTGCCTGGAGGGGCGTTAGGGAGACCCAGTACTTC.

The V gene is TRBV3-1 (or the pseudogene TRBV3-2), the J gene TRBJ2-5; D call uncertain. The V gene's germline CDR1 is LGHDT and CDR2 YNNKEL (reference sequence). Trimming stripped 1 base from V and 2 bases from J, with 8 bases between. This CDR3 contains 14 residues. Here the CDR3 DNA reads TGTGCCAGCAGCCAAGCTGGCAGTCAAGAGACCCAGTACTTC. The encoded protein is CASSQAGSQETQYF.

The chain links TRBV4-3 to TRBJ2-2; D is ambiguous. Germline loops: CDR1 LGHNA, CDR2 YSLEER. This CDR3 has 13 amino acids. Trimming took off 1 base at V and 5 bases at J, with 5 bases between the two ends. The CDR3 region is CASSQVRTGELFF. The CDR3 DNA follows: TGCGCCAGCAGCCAAGTCAGAACCGGGGAGCTGTTTTTT.

V is TRBV25-1 and J is TRBJ1-6; the D is unclear. The V and J ends lost 1 base and 5 bases respectively, with 9 bases between them. The CDR3 extends over 15 amino acids. CDR1 and CDR2 (germline): MGHDK, SYGVNS. Here the CDR3 reads CASSELRGDNSPLHF. The CDR3 region has the DNA TGTGCCAGCAGTGAATTGCGGGGAGATAATTCACCCCTCCACTTT.

The chain recombines TRBV5-1 with TRBJ2-5; 10 positions match TRBD2. The V gene's germline CDR1 is SGHRS and CDR2 YFSETQ. V lost 0 bases to trimming and J lost 5 bases; unmatched junction nucleotides: 7. CDR3 length equals 16 residues. CDR3 coding DNA: TGCGCCAGCAGCTTGGATAGCGGGAGGATACTGGAGACCCAGTACTTC. Its translation is CASSLDSGRILETQYF.

The chain combines TRBV6-2 or TRBV6-3 with TRBJ2-1; TRBD2 matches at 10 bases. Germline V gene data show CDR1 as MNHEY and CDR2 as SVGEGT. Trimming at V came to 0 bases and at J to 5 bases, leaving 10 bases not matched to a gene. The CDR3 spans 18 residues. CDR3 DNA: TGTGCCAGCAGTTACTCGGGTGGTCTAGCGGGGGAAGACAATGAGCAGTTCTTC. Translating it yields CASSYSGGLAGEDNEQFF.

In its sample, this clone was seen once. The chain has TRBV6-5 and TRBJ2-6; D gene ambiguous. Germline V CDR1 and CDR2: MNHEY, SVGAGI. Trimming stripped 7 bases from V and 0 bases from J, with 7 bases between. CDR3 size: 14 residues. The CDR3, as DNA: TGTGCCAGCACCCTAAACTCTGGGGCCAACGTCCTGACTTTC. The encoded protein is CASTLNSGANVLTF.